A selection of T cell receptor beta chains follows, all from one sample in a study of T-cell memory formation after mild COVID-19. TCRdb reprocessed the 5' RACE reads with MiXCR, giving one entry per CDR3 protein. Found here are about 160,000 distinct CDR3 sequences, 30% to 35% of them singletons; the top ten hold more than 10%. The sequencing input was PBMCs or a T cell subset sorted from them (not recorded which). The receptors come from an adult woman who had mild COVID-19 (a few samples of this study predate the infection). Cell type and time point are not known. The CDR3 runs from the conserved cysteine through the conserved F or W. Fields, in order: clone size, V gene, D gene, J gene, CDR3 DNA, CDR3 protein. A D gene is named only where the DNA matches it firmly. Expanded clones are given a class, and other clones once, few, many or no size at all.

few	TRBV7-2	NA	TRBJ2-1	TGTGCCAGCAGCCTCCAGCTAGCCGCCTACAATGAGCAGTTCTTC	CASSLQLAAYNEQFF
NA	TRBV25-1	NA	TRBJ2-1	TGTGCCAGCAGTGATCACATGGGGAGTGAGCAGTTCTTC	CASSDHMGSEQFF
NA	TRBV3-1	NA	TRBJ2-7	TGTGCCAGCAGCTCCCCTCCCAGGGGGGTCGACGAGCAGTACTTC	CASSSPPRGVDEQYF
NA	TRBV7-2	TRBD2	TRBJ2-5	TGTGCCAGCAGCCGTGGACTAGCGGGGGGGCGAGAGACCCAGTACTTC	CASSRGLAGGRETQYF
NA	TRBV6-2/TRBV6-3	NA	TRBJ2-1	TGTGCCAGCAGTTACAGCTACCTAGCGTTCTCCTACAATGAGCAGTTCTTC	CASSYSYLAFSYNEQFF
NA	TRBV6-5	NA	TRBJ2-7	TGTGCCAGCAGTTCCCCTCGGGGGACCGGGACGTACGAGCAGTACTTC	CASSSPRGTGTYEQYF
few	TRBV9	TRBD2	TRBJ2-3	TGTGCCAGCAGCGTCGGGGGGACAGATACGCAGTATTTT	CASSVGGTDTQYF
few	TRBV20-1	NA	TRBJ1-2	TGCAGTGCTAGAAGAGGTGGCTACACCTTC	CSARRGGYTF
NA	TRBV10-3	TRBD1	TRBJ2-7	TGTGCCATCAGTAACACCTCAGGGGGCCCCCACGAGCAGTACTTC	CAISNTSGGPHEQYF
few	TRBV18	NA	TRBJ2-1	TGTGCCAGCTCGCCGCAGGGGACGACTGAGCAGTTCTTC	CASSPQGTTEQFF
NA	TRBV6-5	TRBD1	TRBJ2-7	TGTGCCAGCTTCGGGACAGGGTCGTACGAGCAGTACTTC	CASFGTGSYEQYF
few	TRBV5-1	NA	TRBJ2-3	TGCGCCAGCAGCTTGGGTGCAGAACGGGCAGTCGCGGCAGATACGCAGTATTTT	CASSLGAERAVAADTQYF
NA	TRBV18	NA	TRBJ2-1	TGTGCCAGCTCACCGACTGTCCGCGGTGAGCAGTTCTTC	CASSPTVRGEQFF
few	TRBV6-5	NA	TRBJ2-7	TGTGCCAGCACCAGCACAGGGTTTGACGAGCAGTACTTC	CASTSTGFDEQYF
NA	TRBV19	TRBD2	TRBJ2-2	TGTGCCAGTAACCCCGGGAGGGCCAGCACCGGGGAGCTGTTTTTT	CASNPGRASTGELFF
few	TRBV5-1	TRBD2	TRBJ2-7	TGCGCCAGCAGCTTGGAGGCGGGGGGCTCCTACGAGCAGTACTTC	CASSLEAGGSYEQYF
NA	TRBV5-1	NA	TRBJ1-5	TGCGCCAGCAGCCCGGGGGTCAGTAGCAATCAGCCCCAGCATTTT	CASSPGVSSNQPQHF
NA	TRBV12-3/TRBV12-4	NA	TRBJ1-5	TGTGCCAGCAGTTTTAGGGGGACACAGAATCAGCCCCAGCATTTT	CASSFRGTQNQPQHF
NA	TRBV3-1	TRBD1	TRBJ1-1	TGTGCCAGCAGCCAAGAAAGAAAACCAGGGGGCTTGACTGAAGCTTTCTTT	CASSQERKPGGLTEAFF
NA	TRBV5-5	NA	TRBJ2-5	TGTGCCAGCAGATCACAGCAGGGGAAGGAGACCCAGTACTTC	CASRSQQGKETQYF
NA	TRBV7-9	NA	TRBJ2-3	TGTGCCAGCAGCTCAATGGGAGATACGCAGTATTTT	CASSSMGDTQYF
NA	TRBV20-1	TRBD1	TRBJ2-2	TGCAGTGCTAGTCTTACGACAGGGGCCACCGGGGAGCTGTTTTTT	CSASLTTGATGELFF
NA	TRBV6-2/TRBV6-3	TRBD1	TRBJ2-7	TGTGCCAGCACGGGACAGACCTACGAGCAGTACTTC	CASTGQTYEQYF
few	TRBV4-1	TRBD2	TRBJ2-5	TGCGCCAGCAGCCAAGATACAGCGGGGGGGCAAGAGACCCAGTACTTC	CASSQDTAGGQETQYF
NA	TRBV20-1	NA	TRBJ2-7	TGCAGTGCTAGCAGCATCTCCGACAGCTACGAGCAGTACTTC	CSASSISDSYEQYF
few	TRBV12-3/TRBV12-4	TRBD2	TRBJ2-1	TGTGCCAGCAGTGGGAGACTAGCGGGAGCGAGGGATGAGCAGTTCTTC	CASSGRLAGARDEQFF
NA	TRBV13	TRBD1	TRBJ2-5	TGTGCCAGCAGCTCCAGGGTACAGGGGGAGACCCAGTACTTC	CASSSRVQGETQYF
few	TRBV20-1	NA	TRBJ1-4	TGCAGTGCTAGAGAGGGATTATCAACTAATGAAAAACTGTTTTTT	CSAREGLSTNEKLFF
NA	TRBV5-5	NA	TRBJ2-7	TGTGCCAGCAGCCTCTATTCTGGCTACGAGCAGTACTTC	CASSLYSGYEQYF
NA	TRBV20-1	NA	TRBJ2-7	TGCAGTGCTAGTGCCACAGGTTCCGAGCAGTACTTC	CSASATGSEQYF
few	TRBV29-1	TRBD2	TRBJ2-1	TGCAGCTTCCGGGACTATATGACAAGAAATGAGCAGTTCTTC	CSFRDYMTRNEQFF
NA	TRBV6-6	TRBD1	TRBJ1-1	TGTGCCAGCACAACACGACGACAGGGTGACACTGAAGCTTTCTTT	CASTTRRQGDTEAFF
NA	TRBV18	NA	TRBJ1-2	TGTGCCAGCTCAATGGCCGTGGGGTCGGAGTATGGCTACACCTTC	CASSMAVGSEYGYTF
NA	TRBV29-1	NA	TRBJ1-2	TGCAGCGTTGAAGATCATTATAGAGGTGGGAATGGCTACACCTTC	CSVEDHYRGGNGYTF
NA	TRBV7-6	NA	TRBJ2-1	TGTGCCAGCAGCGCCCTAGCCACGAGCTCCTACAATGAGCAGTTCTTC	CASSALATSSYNEQFF
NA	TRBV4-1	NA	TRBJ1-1	TGCGCCAGCAGCCAAGGGGAGGAGGACATCACTGAAGCTTTCTTT	CASSQGEEDITEAFF
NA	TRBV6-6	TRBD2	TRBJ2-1	TGTGCCAGCAGTTACTCTAGCGGGATGAGCTCCTACAATGAGCAGTTCTTC	CASSYSSGMSSYNEQFF
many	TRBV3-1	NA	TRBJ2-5	TGTGCCAGCAGTCATTCTGAGACCCAGTACTTC	CASSHSETQYF
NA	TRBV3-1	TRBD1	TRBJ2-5	TGTGCCAGCACCGAGGGACAGCAAGAGACCCAGTACTTC	CASTEGQQETQYF
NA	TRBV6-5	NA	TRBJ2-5	TGTGCCAGCAGTAGTAATCGGCGTACAGGGCAAGAGACCAAGTACTTC	CASSSNRRTGQETKYF
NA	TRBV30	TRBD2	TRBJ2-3	TGTGCCGGGCGGGGGGCGGGCACAGATACGCAGTATTTT	CAGRGAGTDTQYF
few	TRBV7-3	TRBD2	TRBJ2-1	TGTGCCAGCAGCTCTTGGACTAGCGGTAACCTGAAGAGCTCCTACAATGAGCAGTTCTTC	CASSSWTSGNLKSSYNEQFF
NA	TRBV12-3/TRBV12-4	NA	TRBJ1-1	TGTGCCAGCAGCCTGACCGCGGCGACAAGTGAAGCTTTCTTT	CASSLTAATSEAFF
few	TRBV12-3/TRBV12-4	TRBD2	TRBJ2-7	TGTGCCAGCAGTCGGGGGGGCCCTTACGAGCAGTACTTC	CASSRGGPYEQYF
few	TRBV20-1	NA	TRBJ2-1	TGCAGTGCTAGAGATACGGGGCGGCCCCCTTGGGAGCAGTTCTTC	CSARDTGRPPWEQFF
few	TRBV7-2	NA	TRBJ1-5	TGTGCCAGCAGCTTAGAATTCGGGAAGCCCCAGCATTTT	CASSLEFGKPQHF
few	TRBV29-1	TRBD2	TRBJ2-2	TGCAGCGTTGGACTAGCGGACACCGGGGAGCTGTTTTTT	CSVGLADTGELFF
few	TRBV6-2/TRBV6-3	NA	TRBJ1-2	TGTGCCAGCAGTTACGGCGATGTTTACACCTTC	CASSYGDVYTF
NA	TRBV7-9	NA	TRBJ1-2	TGTGCCAGCAGCTTATGGGAAAACTATGGCTACACCTTC	CASSLWENYGYTF
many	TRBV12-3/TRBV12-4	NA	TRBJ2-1	TGTGCCAGCAGGGCTACTGCCAATGAGCAGTTCTTC	CASRATANEQFF
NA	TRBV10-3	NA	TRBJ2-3	TGTGCCATCAATCGTGGAGAAGGCACAGATACGCAGTATTTT	CAINRGEGTDTQYF
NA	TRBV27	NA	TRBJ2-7	TGTGCCAGCAGTCTACGTTCCCTCCTAGGCGAGCAGTACTTC	CASSLRSLLGEQYF
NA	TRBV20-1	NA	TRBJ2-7	TGCAGTGCTAGAGGAGGCCCCTTCTCCTACGAGCAGTACTTC	CSARGGPFSYEQYF
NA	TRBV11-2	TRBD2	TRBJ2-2	TGTGCCAGCAGCTTAGAACGCGGGGGTAACACCGGGGAGCTGTTTTTT	CASSLERGGNTGELFF
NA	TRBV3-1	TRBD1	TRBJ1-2	TGTGCCAGCAGCCTCGGACAGGCGAGGGGCTATGGCTACACCTTC	CASSLGQARGYGYTF
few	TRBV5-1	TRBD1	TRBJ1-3	TGCGCCAGCAGCCGTGGGACAGCGGATCACTCTGGAAACACCATATATTTT	CASSRGTADHSGNTIYF
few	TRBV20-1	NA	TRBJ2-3	TGCAGTGCTAGAGAGAGGGGGGGGACTCGTGGGACGCAGTATTTT	CSARERGGTRGTQYF
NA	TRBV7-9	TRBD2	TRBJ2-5	TGTGCCAGCAGCTTTCGACCTAGCGGGGACTTACAAGAGACCCAGTACTTC	CASSFRPSGDLQETQYF
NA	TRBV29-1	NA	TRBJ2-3	TGCAGCGTTGAAGATCTAAGGTTAGGGCAGGCAGATACGCAGTATTTT	CSVEDLRLGQADTQYF
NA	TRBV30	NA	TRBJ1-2	TGTGCCTCGCCAGGTCAAATCTATGGCTACACCTTC	CASPGQIYGYTF